This T cell receptor (beta chain) stems from a study of CD8+ T cells in alopecia areata. Study-wide findings and caveats: Across lesional scalp, and particularly alopecia totalis/universalis, clonality surpassed that of normal scalp. For patients receiving tofacitinib, scalp clonality and expanded CD8+ clones among the top 100 significantly decreased.

As concerns this clone: Antigen specificity is unknown.

Extracted RNA was reverse transcribed, and the resulting cDNA served as sequencing template. The protocol was immunoSEQ multiplex PCR, while the TCRdb copy is restricted to in-frame clones and leaves out a portion. The data hold 93,000 or so clones, with just over 85% observed a single time. Germline CDR1 and CDR2: MNHNY and SVGAGI (reference sequence). Trimming pared 2 bases from V and 1 base from J, leaving 5 bases between. The CDR3 extends over 14 amino acids. As for treatment: oral pan-JAK inhibitor, 5-10 mg twice daily. Patients with alopecia areata provided lesional scalp punch biopsies as well as peripheral blood. The authors sorted CD4+ and CD8+ T cells from PBMCs.

V gene TRBV6-6 combines with J gene TRBJ2-2, with no clear D. The receptor was isolated from a human donor with alopecia areata. The source material was CD8+ T cells sorted from blood, sampled around week 30, from a patient treated with tofacitinib. This CDR3 is CASSYIGNTGELFF. The DNA of the CDR3 is TGTGCCAGCAGTTACATAGGGAACACCGGGGAGCTGTTTTTT.